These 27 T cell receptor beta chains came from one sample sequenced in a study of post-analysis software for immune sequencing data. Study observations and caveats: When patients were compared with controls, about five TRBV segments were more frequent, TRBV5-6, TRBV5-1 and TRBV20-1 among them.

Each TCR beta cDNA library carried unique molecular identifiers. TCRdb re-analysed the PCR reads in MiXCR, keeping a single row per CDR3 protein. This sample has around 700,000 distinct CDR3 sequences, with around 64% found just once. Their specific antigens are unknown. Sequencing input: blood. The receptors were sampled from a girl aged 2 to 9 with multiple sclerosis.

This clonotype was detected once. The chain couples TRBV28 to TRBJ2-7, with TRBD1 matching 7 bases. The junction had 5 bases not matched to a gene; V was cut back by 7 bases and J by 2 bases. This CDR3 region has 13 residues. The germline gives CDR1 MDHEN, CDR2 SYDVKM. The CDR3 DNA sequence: TGTGCCAGCATAGGGGACAGTACCTACGAGCAGTACTTC. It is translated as CASIGDSTYEQYF.

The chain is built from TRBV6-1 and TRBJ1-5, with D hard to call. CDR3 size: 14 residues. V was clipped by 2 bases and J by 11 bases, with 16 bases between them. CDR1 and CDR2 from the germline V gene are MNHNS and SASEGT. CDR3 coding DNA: TGTGCCAGCAGTGAATTAAGGCAGTATCGGGCCCAGCATTTT. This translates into CASSELRQYRAQHF.

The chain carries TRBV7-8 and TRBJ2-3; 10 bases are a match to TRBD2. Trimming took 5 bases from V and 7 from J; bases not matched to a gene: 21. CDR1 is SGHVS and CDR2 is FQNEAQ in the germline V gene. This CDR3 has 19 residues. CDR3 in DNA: TGTGCCAGCAGCGCCGGACTAGCGGTACAACGCCCTCCTCTGTATACGCAGTATTTT. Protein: CASSAGLAVQRPPLYTQYF.

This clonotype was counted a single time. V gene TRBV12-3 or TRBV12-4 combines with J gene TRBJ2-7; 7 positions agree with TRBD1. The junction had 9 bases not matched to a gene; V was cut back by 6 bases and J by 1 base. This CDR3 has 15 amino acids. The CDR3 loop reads CASRRQGSYSYEQYF. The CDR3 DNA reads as TGTGCCAGCAGGAGACAGGGTTCGTATTCCTACGAGCAGTACTTC.

CDR3 protein: CASRLPQGNYGYTF. The CDR3 nucleotides read TGTGCCAGCAGGTTACCACAGGGGAACTATGGCTACACCTTC. This chain uses TRBV7-9 with TRBJ1-2; 7 bases are a match to TRBD1. Germline assignment: CDR1 SEHNR and CDR2 FQNEAQ (reference sequence). The CDR3 loop spans 14 amino acids. V shed 6 bases and J 2 bases; nucleotides not matched to a gene: 6.

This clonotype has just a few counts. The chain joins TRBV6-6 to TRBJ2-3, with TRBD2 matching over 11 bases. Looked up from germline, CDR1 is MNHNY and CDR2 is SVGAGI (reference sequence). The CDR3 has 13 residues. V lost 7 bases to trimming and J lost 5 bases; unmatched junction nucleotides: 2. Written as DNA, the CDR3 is TGTGCCAGCAATAGCGGGGGGGGAGATACGCAGTATTTT. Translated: CASNSGGGDTQYF.

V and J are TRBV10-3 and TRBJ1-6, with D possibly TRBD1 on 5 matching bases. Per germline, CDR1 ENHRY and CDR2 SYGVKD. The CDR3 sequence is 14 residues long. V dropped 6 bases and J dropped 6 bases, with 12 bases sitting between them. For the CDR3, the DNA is TGTGCCATCAGAGGGGCAGAGCGTAATTCACCCCTCCACTTT. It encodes CAIRGAERNSPLHF.

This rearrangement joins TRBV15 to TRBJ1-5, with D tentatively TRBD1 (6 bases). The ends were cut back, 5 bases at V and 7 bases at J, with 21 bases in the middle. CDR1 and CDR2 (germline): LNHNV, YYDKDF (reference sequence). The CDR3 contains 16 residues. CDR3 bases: TGTGCCACCAGCTTCAGCTTCGACAGGTCTGCACAGCCCCAGCATTTT. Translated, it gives CATSFSFDRSAQPQHF.

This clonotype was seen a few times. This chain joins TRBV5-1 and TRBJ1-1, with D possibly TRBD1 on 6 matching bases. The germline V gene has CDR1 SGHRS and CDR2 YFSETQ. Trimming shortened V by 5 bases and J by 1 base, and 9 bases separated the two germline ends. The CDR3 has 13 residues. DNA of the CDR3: TGCGCCAGCAGTACAGGGCGGAACACTGAAGCTTTCTTT. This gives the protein CASSTGRNTEAFF.

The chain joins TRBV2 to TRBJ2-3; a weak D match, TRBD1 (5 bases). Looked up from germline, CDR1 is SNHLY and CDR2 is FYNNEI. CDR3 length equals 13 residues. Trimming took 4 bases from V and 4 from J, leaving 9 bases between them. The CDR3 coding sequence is TGTGCCAGCAGTGTGGACATTCCAGATACGCAGTATTTT. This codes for CASSVDIPDTQYF. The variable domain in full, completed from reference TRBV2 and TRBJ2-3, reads EPEVTQTPSHQVTQMGQEVILRCVPISNHLYFYWYRQILGQKVEFLVSFYNNEISEKSEIFDDQFSVERPDGSNFTLKIRSTKLEDSAMYFCASSVDIPDTQYFGPGTRLTVL.

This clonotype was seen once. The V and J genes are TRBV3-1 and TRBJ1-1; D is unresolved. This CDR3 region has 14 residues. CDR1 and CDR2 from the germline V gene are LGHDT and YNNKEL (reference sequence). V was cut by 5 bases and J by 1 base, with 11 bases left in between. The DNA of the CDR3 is TGTGCCAGCAGCGCCCGGGCGGCGAACACTGAAGCTTTCTTT. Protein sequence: CASSARAANTEAFF.

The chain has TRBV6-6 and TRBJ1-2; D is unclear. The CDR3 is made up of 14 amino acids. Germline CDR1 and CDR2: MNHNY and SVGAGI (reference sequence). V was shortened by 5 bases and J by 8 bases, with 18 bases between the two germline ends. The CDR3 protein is CASSPGVSLGGYTF. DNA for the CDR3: TGTGCCAGCAGTCCAGGAGTTTCGCTTGGGGGCTACACCTTC.

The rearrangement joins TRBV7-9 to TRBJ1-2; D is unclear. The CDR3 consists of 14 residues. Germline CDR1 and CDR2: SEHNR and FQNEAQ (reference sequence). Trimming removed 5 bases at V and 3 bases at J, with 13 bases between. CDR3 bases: TGTGCCAGCAGCGGATTCGACGCGGACTATGGCTACACCTTC. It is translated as CASSGFDADYGYTF.

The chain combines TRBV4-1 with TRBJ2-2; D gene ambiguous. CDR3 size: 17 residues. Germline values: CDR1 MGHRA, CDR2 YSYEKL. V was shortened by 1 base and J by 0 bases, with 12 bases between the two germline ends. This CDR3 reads CASSQVPPMANTGELFF. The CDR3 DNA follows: TGCGCCAGCAGCCAAGTTCCCCCGATGGCGAACACCGGGGAGCTGTTTTTT.

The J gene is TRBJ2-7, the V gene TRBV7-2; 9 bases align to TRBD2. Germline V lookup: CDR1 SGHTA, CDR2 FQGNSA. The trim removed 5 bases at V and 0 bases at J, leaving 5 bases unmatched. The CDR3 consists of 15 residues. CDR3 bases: TGTGCCAGCAGCAAAAATAGCGGGAGCTCCTACGAGCAGTACTTC. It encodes CASSKNSGSSYEQYF.

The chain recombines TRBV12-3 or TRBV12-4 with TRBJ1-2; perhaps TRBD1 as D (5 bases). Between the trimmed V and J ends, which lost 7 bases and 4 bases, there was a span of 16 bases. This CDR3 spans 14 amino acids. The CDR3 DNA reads TGTGCCAGCACCTGGGGGACGGATATCTATGGCTACACCTTC. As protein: CASTWGTDIYGYTF.

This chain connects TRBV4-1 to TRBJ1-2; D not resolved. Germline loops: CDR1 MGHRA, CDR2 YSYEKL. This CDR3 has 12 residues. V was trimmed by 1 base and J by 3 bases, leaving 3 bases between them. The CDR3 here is CASSQADYGYTF. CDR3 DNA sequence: TGCGCCAGCAGCCAAGCGGACTATGGCTACACCTTC.

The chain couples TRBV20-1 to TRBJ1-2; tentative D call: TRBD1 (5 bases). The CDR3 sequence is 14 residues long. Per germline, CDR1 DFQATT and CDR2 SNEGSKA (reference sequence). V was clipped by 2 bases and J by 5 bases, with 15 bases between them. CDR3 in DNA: TGCAGTGCTAGATGGGGCGAGAAGGGGTATGGCTACACCTTC. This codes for CSARWGEKGYGYTF.

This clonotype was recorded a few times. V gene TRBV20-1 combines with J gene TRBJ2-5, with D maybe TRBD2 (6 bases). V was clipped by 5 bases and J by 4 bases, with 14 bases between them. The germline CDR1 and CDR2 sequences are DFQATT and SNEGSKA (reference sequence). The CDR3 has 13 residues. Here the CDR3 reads CSASGTRVETQYF. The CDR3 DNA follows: TGCAGTGCTTCCGGGACTCGAGTAGAGACCCAGTACTTC.

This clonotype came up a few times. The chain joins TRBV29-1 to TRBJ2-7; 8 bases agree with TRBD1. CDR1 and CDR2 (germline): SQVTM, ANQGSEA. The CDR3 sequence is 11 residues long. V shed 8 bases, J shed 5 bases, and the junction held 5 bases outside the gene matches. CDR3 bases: TGCAGCATCGGACAGGGCCACGAGCAGTACTTC. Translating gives CSIGQGHEQYF.

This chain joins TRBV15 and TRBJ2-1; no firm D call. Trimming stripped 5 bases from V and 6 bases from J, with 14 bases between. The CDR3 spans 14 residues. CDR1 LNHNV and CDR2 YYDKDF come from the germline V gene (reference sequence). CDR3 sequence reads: CATSGAPAFNEQFF. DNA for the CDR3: TGTGCCACCAGCGGAGCCCCGGCTTTCAATGAGCAGTTCTTC. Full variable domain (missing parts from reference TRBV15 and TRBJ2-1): DAMVIQNPRYQVTQFGKPVTLSCSQTLNHNVMYWYQQKSSQAPKLLFHYYDKDFNNEADTPDNFQSRRPNTSFCFLDIRSPGLGDTAMYLCATSGAPAFNEQFFGPGTRLTVL.

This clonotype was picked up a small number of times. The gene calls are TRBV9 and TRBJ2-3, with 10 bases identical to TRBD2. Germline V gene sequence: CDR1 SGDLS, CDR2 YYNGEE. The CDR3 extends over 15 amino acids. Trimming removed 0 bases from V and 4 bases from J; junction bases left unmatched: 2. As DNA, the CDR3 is TGTGCCAGCAGCGTAGCCAGCGGGAGGGCAGATACGCAGTATTTT. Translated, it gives CASSVASGRADTQYF. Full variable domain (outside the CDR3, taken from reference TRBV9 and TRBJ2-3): DSGVTQTPKHLITATGQRVTLRCSPRSGDLSVYWYQQSLDQGLQFLIQYYNGEERAKGNILERFSAQQFPDLHSELNLSSLELGDSALYFCASSVASGRADTQYFGPGTRLTVL.

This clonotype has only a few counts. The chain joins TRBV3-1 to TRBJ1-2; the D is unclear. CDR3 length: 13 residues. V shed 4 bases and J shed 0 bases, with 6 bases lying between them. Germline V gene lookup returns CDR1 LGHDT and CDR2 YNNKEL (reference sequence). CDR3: CASSRISNYGYTF. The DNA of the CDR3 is TGTGCCAGCAGCCGCATTTCTAACTATGGCTACACCTTC. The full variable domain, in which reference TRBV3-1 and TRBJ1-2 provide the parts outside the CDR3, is DTAVSQTPKYLVTQMGNDKSIKCEQNLGHDTMYWYKQDSKKFLKIMFSYNNKELIINETVPNRFSPKSPDKAHLNLHINSLELGDSAVYFCASSRISNYGYTFGSGTRLTVV.

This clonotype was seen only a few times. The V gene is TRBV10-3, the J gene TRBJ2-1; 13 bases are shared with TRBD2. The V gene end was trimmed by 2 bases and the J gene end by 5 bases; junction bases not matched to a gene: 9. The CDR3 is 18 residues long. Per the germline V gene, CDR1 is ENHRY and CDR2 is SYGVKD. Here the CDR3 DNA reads TGTGCCATCAGTGAGATCCCCCGACTAGCGGGGGGCCACAATGAGCAGTTCTTC. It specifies CAISEIPRLAGGHNEQFF.

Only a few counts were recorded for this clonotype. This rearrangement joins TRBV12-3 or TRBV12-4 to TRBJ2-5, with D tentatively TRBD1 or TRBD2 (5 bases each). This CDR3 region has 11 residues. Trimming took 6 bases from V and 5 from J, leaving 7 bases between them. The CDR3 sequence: CASRWGETQYF. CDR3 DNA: TGTGCCAGCAGATGGGGGGAGACCCAGTACTTC.

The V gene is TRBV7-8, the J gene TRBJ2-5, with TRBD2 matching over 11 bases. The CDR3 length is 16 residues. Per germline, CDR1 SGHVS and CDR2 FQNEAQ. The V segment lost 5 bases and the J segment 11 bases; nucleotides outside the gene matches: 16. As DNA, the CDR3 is TGTGCCAGCAGCCCCCTCAGACTAGCGGGACCCCTAGGGCAGTACTTC. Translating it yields CASSPLRLAGPLGQYF.

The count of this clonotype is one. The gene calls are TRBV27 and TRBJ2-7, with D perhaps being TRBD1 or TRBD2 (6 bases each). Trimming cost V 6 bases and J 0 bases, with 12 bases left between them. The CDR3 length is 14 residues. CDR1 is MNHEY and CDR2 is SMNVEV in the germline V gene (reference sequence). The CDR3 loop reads CASRMGGSSYEQYF. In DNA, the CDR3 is TGTGCCAGCAGGATGGGGGGCAGCTCCTACGAGCAGTACTTC.